This T cell receptor (beta chain) was identified during a study of blood T cells in healthy people across ages. Germline V gene sequence: CDR1 SGHAT, CDR2 FQNNGV. The CDR3 is made up of 16 amino acids. A sample-barcoded 5' primer and a J-beta primer mix were used in a second PCR of roughly 6 to 11 cycles. TCRdb redid the calling of the 5' RACE reads with MiXCR, one entry per CDR3 protein. The sample includes over 600,000 distinct CDR3 sequences, about 21% of them seen just once. This clonotype occurred many times. The clonotype originates from an older man in good health. The V call is TRBV11-2, the J call TRBJ2-1; 14 bases fit TRBD2. Gene TRBJ2-5 matches the end of the DNA better, so the J call may be wrong. Sequences were obtained from blood. The CDR3: CASSRGTSGSSETQYF. The DNA for the CDR3 is TGTGCCAGCAGCCGAGGGACTAGCGGGAGTTCGGAGACCCAGTACTTC.